This TCR beta chain was sequenced during a study of early T cells in non-severe SARS-CoV-2 infection. Study findings and constraints: Sequences matched to VDJdb favored anti-spike CD8 responses, while private and CD4 specificities were missed.

Concerning this clonotype itself: Its antigen is undetermined.

TCRdb called the 5' RACE reads again in MiXCR, with one record for every CDR3 protein. The sample lists some 96,000 distinct CDR3 sequences; approximately 10% were seen once. This TCR was sampled from an adult who was a healthcare worker with PCR-confirmed SARS-CoV-2 infection or an uninfected control (not recorded which). The sample in question was whole blood, obtained at baseline.

CDR3 protein: CASSFVASGKGEQFF. The CDR3, as DNA: TGTGCCAGCAGTTTTGTGGCTAGCGGGAAAGGTGAGCAGTTCTTC. The chain is built from TRBV12-3 or TRBV12-4 and TRBJ2-1; 9 nucleotides match TRBD2. CDR3 size: 15 residues. The junction had 9 bases not matched to a gene; V was cut back by 3 bases and J by 9 bases.